The 32 T cell receptor beta chains below were found in one sample sequenced in a study of blood T cell repertoires in COVID-19. Sequencing was performed with immunoSEQ multiplex PCR; in TCRdb, only in-frame clones are kept and a portion is missing. Among hundreds of thousands of clones listed, roughly nine tenths were seen once. The sequencing input was PBMCs or T cells enriched from blood (not recorded which). These TCRs come from a man aged 30 to 39 who had recovered from COVID-19.

V and J are TRBV6-5 and TRBJ1-5; D is perhaps TRBD1 (6 bases). There are 13 residues in the CDR3. CDR1 and CDR2 from the germline V gene are MNHEY and SVGAGI. V shed 5 bases and J shed 7 bases, with 12 bases lying between them. CDR3 coding DNA: TGTGCCAGCAGTATACGGGGGGGCCAGCCCCAGCATTTT. Amino acids: CASSIRGGQPQHF.

The J gene is TRBJ2-7, the V gene TRBV5-1; 7 nucleotides align to TRBD1. Germline values: CDR1 SGHRS, CDR2 YFSETQ. V shed 6 bases, J shed 4 bases, and the junction held 1 base outside the gene matches. The CDR3 consists of 11 residues. The CDR3 DNA sequence: TGCGCCAGCAAGGGACAGTACGAGCAGTACTTC. Protein: CASKGQYEQYF.

The gene calls are TRBV10-1 and TRBJ2-1; possibly TRBD2 for D (5 bases). Trimming took 10 bases from V and 10 from J, leaving 17 bases between them. The CDR3 has 12 amino acids. In germline, CDR1 is WNHNN, CDR2 SYGVQD (reference sequence). CDR3 nucleotide sequence: TGCGCCACCGCCAGCTACGAGGGAGAGCAGTTCTTC. This translates into CATASYEGEQFF.

V is TRBV4-1 and J is TRBJ2-7; 7 bases align to TRBD2. This CDR3 has 13 residues. V dropped 1 base and J dropped 5; count of bases not matched to a gene: 2. Germline CDR1 is MGHRA and CDR2 is YSYEKL. This CDR3 is CASSQVSGNEQYF. In DNA, the CDR3 is TGCGCCAGCAGCCAAGTGAGCGGGAACGAGCAGTACTTC.

This chain connects TRBV14 to TRBJ2-3; 9 nucleotides line up with TRBD2. The CDR3 sequence is 14 residues long. Looked up from germline, CDR1 is SGHDN and CDR2 is FVKESK. Unmatched junction bases numbered 4, after V lost 3 bases and J lost 6 bases. As DNA, the CDR3 is TGTGCCAGCAGCCAGCTAGCGGGATCTGATACGCAGTATTTT. Protein sequence: CASSQLAGSDTQYF.

The rearrangement uses TRBV5-1 and TRBJ1-2; tentatively, D is TRBD1 (6 bases). From germline, CDR1 is SGHRS and CDR2 YFSETQ. CDR3 length equals 15 residues. V lost 4 bases and J lost 6, with 19 bases in between. The CDR3 DNA sequence: TGCGCCAGCAGCAACGGACAGCCTCGGACCCATGGCTACACCTTC. Residues: CASSNGQPRTHGYTF. The full variable domain, rest sourced from reference TRBV5-1 and TRBJ1-2, is KAGVTQTPRYLIKTRGQQVTLSCSPISGHRSVSWYQQTPGQGLQFLFEYFSETQRNKGNFPGRFSGRQFSNSRSEMNVSTLELGDSALYLCASSNGQPRTHGYTFGSGTRLTVV.

The V gene is TRBV9, the J gene TRBJ1-1, with 12 positions matching TRBD1. Per germline, CDR1 SGDLS and CDR2 YYNGEE. The V gene end was trimmed by 4 bases and the J gene end by 7 bases; junction bases not matched to a gene: 11. The CDR3 runs 16 residues. The CDR3 bases are TGTGCCAGCAGCCCGAGGGACAGGGGGCAGACGGATGAAGCTTTCTTT. The encoded protein is CASSPRDRGQTDEAFF.

V and J are TRBV29-1 and TRBJ2-7; D perhaps matches TRBD2 (6 bases). CDR3 length equals 14 residues. CDR1 and CDR2 (germline): SQVTM, ANQGSEA. Trimming pared 0 bases from V and 2 bases from J, leaving 11 bases between. CDR3 amino acids: CSVEDPGETYEQYF. As DNA, the CDR3 is TGCAGCGTTGAAGACCCGGGAGAAACCTACGAGCAGTACTTC.

The chain links TRBV4-1 to TRBJ2-5; unclear D gene. CDR1 and CDR2 from the germline V gene are MGHRA and YSYEKL. The V gene lost 4 bases and the J gene lost 5 bases, with 11 bases spanning the gap. CDR3 size: 13 residues. CDR3 sequence reads: CASSRSPGETQYF. As DNA, the CDR3 is TGCGCCAGCAGCCGGTCCCCCGGGGAGACCCAGTACTTC.

This chain connects TRBV18 to TRBJ1-5; D gene ambiguous. The germline CDR1 and CDR2 sequences are KGHSH and LQKENI. The CDR3 consists of 12 residues. Trimming stripped 6 bases from V and 2 bases from J, with 5 bases between. The CDR3 DNA follows: TGTGCCAGCTCTAATGGCAATCAGCCCCAGCATTTT. It is translated as CASSNGNQPQHF.

The rearrangement joins TRBV7-8 to TRBJ2-1; 7 bases line up with TRBD2. The CDR3 spans 16 residues. Unmatched junction bases numbered 10, after V lost 5 bases and J lost 3 bases. CDR1 SGHVS and CDR2 FQNEAQ come from the germline V gene. DNA for the CDR3: TGTGCCAGCAGCCCATCGCCCGGACTAGACTACAATGAGCAGTTCTTC. The encoded protein is CASSPSPGLDYNEQFF. The variable domain in full, with the rest retrieved from reference TRBV7-8 and TRBJ2-1, is GAGVSQSPRYKVAKRGQDVALRCDPISGHVSLFWYQQALGQGPEFLTYFQNEAQLDKSGLPSDRFFAERPEGSVSTLKIQRTQQEDSAVYLCASSPSPGLDYNEQFFGPGTRLTVL.

The genes are TRBV5-1 and TRBJ1-2; TRBD1 matches 9 bases. From germline, CDR1 is SGHRS and CDR2 YFSETQ. CDR3 size: 12 residues. V shed 4 bases, J shed 11 bases, and the junction held 6 bases outside the gene matches. The CDR3 DNA is TGCGCCAGCAGCGCCCCGGGACAGGGTTACACCTTC. Its translation: CASSAPGQGYTF.

This clone was counted between two and nine times. The chain employs TRBV20-1 and TRBJ2-7; tentative D call: TRBD2 (6 bases). Germline CDR1 reads DFQATT; CDR2 reads SNEGSKA (reference sequence). V was shortened by 3 bases and J by 2 bases, with 14 bases between the two germline ends. CDR3 length equals 14 residues. For the CDR3, the DNA is TGCAGTGCTAGTGAATCTAGCGTGACCTACGAGCAGTACTTC. Its translation is CSASESSVTYEQYF.

This rearrangement joins TRBV28 to TRBJ2-3, with D possibly TRBD1 on 6 matching bases. This CDR3 comprises 13 residues. The germline V and J ends were trimmed by 6 bases and 6 bases, with 13 bases remaining between them. Germline V gene lookup returns CDR1 MDHEN and CDR2 SYDVKM. The CDR3 here is CASSATGSDTQYF. CDR3 in DNA: TGTGCCAGCAGCGCCACAGGGTCGGATACGCAGTATTTT.

This chain joins TRBV10-2 and TRBJ1-1, with 8 bases matching TRBD1. Trimming took 5 bases from V and 5 from J; bases not matched to a gene: 7. The CDR3 runs 14 residues. In germline, CDR1 is WSHSY, CDR2 SAAADI. The CDR3 region is CASSNARGLTEAFF. In nucleotides, the CDR3 is TGCGCCAGCAGTAATGCCAGGGGGCTTACTGAAGCTTTCTTT.

V usage is TRBV30 and J usage is TRBJ1-6; 12 bases map to TRBD1. The CDR3 is 17 residues long. Germline V gene lookup returns CDR1 GTSNPN and CDR2 SVGIG (reference sequence). V gave up 3 bases and J gave up 7 bases; unmatched junction bases: 10. The CDR3 region is CAWRALGTGGANSPLHF. CDR3 coding DNA: TGTGCCTGGAGGGCGCTCGGGACAGGGGGCGCAAATTCACCCCTCCACTTT.

Note on this clone: A junction boundary mismatches the germline segment, possibly from a read error. The chain combines TRBV7-7 with TRBJ2-5; the match to TRBD2 covers 16 bases. This CDR3 is 16 amino acids long. Germline assignment: CDR1 SSHAT and CDR2 FNYEAQ (reference sequence). The CDR3 nucleotides are TGTGCTAGCAGCCATGGGACTAGCGGGAGGGAAGAGACCCAGTACTTC. Translation gives CASSHGTSGREETQYF.

V is TRBV19 and J is TRBJ1-3; the D is unclear. V was clipped by 7 bases and J by 0 bases, with 19 bases between them. CDR3 length: 17 residues. CDR1 and CDR2 (germline): LNHDA, SQIVND (reference sequence). CDR3 nucleotides: TGTGCCAGTACTGATGGGCGGGGAGGGCTCTCTGGAAACACCATATATTTT. Encoded protein: CASTDGRGGLSGNTIYF.

The chain employs TRBV25-1 and TRBJ1-2, with a tentative D call TRBD1 (6 bases). Germline values: CDR1 MGHDK, CDR2 SYGVNS. The CDR3 sequence is 13 residues long. With 1 base removed from V and 6 bases from J, the gap between germline ends came to 9 bases. Written as DNA, the CDR3 is TGTGCCAGCAGTGAATTCTGGGGGCATGGCTACACCTTC. Amino acids: CASSEFWGHGYTF.

This chain joins TRBV6-5 and TRBJ1-5, with TRBD1 matching over 7 bases. J lost 7 bases, V lost 7 bases, and 7 bases had no gene match. Germline values: CDR1 MNHEY, CDR2 SVGAGI. The CDR3 extends over 13 amino acids. The CDR3 loop reads CASIKQGTQPQHF. The CDR3, as DNA: TGTGCCAGCATTAAACAGGGGACCCAGCCCCAGCATTTT.

V and J are TRBV15 and TRBJ2-1; no firm D call. Germline CDR1 LNHNV, CDR2 YYDKDF (reference sequence). The CDR3 runs 16 residues. V was clipped by 0 bases and J by 5 bases, with 14 bases between them. The DNA of the CDR3 is TGTGCCACCAGCAGAGATCTCTTTGGGCAGAACAATGAGCAGTTCTTC. Protein product: CATSRDLFGQNNEQFF.

The gene calls are TRBV6-5 and TRBJ1-3, with D perhaps matching TRBD1 (6 bases). The ends were cut back, 2 bases at V and 4 bases at J, with 12 bases in the middle. The length of the CDR3 is 15 residues. Germline V CDR1 and CDR2: MNHEY, SVGAGI. This chain's CDR3 is CASSYRQEIGNTIYF. CDR3 DNA sequence: TGTGCCAGCAGTTACCGACAGGAGATCGGAAACACCATATATTTT.

In its sample, this clone was seen once. Other DNA sequences in the sample encode the same CDR3. This chain connects TRBV27 to TRBJ2-7; 12 positions agree with TRBD2. J lost 6 bases, V lost 3 bases, and 6 bases had no gene match. In germline, CDR1 is MNHEY, CDR2 SMNVEV (reference sequence). The CDR3 has 15 residues. DNA for the CDR3: TGTGCCAGCAGTTTTCTAGCGGGAGGGCCAGGCGAGCAGTACTTC. Translated, it gives CASSFLAGGPGEQYF.

V gene TRBV6-4 combines with J gene TRBJ2-1, with 7 bases identical to TRBD2. The CDR3 runs to 12 residues. Looked up from germline, CDR1 is MRHNA and CDR2 is SNTAGT. The ends lost 4 bases at V and 9 bases at J; junction bases unmatched: 3. CDR3: CASSGLAREQFF. The CDR3 DNA reads TGTGCCAGCAGTGGACTAGCCCGTGAGCAGTTCTTC.

The chain has TRBV6-5 and TRBJ2-3, with a tentative D call TRBD1 (5 bases). Trimming removed 6 bases from V and 0 bases from J, with 13 bases in between. Germline V lookup: CDR1 MNHEY, CDR2 SVGAGI. This CDR3 has 15 residues. The CDR3 region is CASSQGTASTDTQYF. As DNA, the CDR3 is TGTGCCAGCAGCCAGGGCACGGCTAGCACAGATACGCAGTATTTT.

J is TRBJ2-7 and V is TRBV6-6; weak D call: TRBD1 (6 bases). This CDR3 has 11 amino acids. Trimming took 6 bases from V and 6 from J, leaving 9 bases between them. Per the germline V gene, CDR1 is MNHNY and CDR2 is SVGAGI (reference sequence). CDR3 nucleotide sequence: TGTGCCAGCAGGCGCAGGGGCGAGCAGTACTTC. This encodes CASRRRGEQYF.

V usage is TRBV7-9 and J usage is TRBJ1-2; 10 nucleotides match TRBD1. CDR1 is SEHNR and CDR2 is FQNEAQ in the germline V gene (reference sequence). The ends lost 1 base at V and 1 base at J; junction bases unmatched: 3. The CDR3 sequence is 16 residues long. CDR3 region: CASSLERTGGNYGYTF. CDR3 nucleotide sequence: TGTGCCAGCAGCTTAGAACGGACAGGGGGTAACTATGGCTACACCTTC.

The chain carries TRBV2 and TRBJ2-7; 8 nucleotides agree with TRBD1. The junction had 12 bases not matched to a gene; V was cut back by 6 bases and J by 2 bases. The CDR3 is made up of 16 amino acids. Per germline, CDR1 SNHLY and CDR2 FYNNEI. The CDR3 bases are TGTGCCAGCAGACACTTAGGACAGGGAACGACCTACGAGCAGTACTTC. It codes for CASRHLGQGTTYEQYF.

V gene TRBV7-9 combines with J gene TRBJ1-5; tentative D call: TRBD1 (6 bases). The CDR3 is 14 residues long. The germline CDR1 and CDR2 sequences are SEHNR and FQNEAQ (reference sequence). Trimming pared 5 bases from V and 7 bases from J, leaving 15 bases between. The CDR3 reads CASSIQGGGQPQHF. For the CDR3, the DNA is TGTGCCAGCAGCATACAGGGTGGAGGACAGCCCCAGCATTTT. The variable domain in full, with the rest retrieved from reference TRBV7-9 and TRBJ1-5, is DTGVSQNPRHKITKRGQNVTFRCDPISEHNRLYWYRQTLGQGPEFLTYFQNEAQLEKSRLLSDRFSAERPKGSFSTLEIQRTEQGDSAMYLCASSIQGGGQPQHFGDGTRLSIL.

The chain uses TRBV19 and TRBJ2-1, with 9 bases that match TRBD2. This CDR3 region has 15 residues. Germline V CDR1 and CDR2: LNHDA, SQIVND (reference sequence). V shed 2 bases and J 9 bases; nucleotides not matched to a gene: 8. The CDR3 region has the DNA TGTGCCAGTAGTATAATGATTAGCGGGAGTCCTGAGCAGTTCTTC. Translating it yields CASSIMISGSPEQFF.

The V call is TRBV3-1 (or the pseudogene TRBV3-2), the J call TRBJ2-3; 7 bases match TRBD2. The CDR3 consists of 16 residues. With 1 base clipped from V and 3 bases from J, the junction kept 7 bases outside the gene matches. The V gene's germline CDR1 is LGHDT and CDR2 YNNKEL (reference sequence). The CDR3 sequence is CASSQGRGSRTDTQYF. The CDR3 region has the DNA TGTGCCAGCAGCCAAGGTCGCGGGAGCAGAACAGATACGCAGTATTTT.

This chain joins TRBV7-2 and TRBJ2-1; tentatively, D is TRBD2 (5 bases). This CDR3 contains 13 residues. Trimming removed 5 bases from V and 9 bases from J, with 14 bases in between. Per the germline V gene, CDR1 is SGHTA and CDR2 is FQGNSA. The CDR3 coding sequence is TGTGCCAGCAGCCCCCCACCGGCGGGTGAGCAGTTCTTC. It codes for CASSPPPAGEQFF. Based on the CDR3 plus reference TRBV7-2 and TRBJ2-1, the full variable domain is GAGVSQSPSNKVTEKGKDVELRCDPISGHTALYWYRQSLGQGLEFLIYFQGNSAPDKSGLPSDRFSAERTGGSVSTLTIQRTQQEDSAVYLCASSPPPAGEQFFGPGTRLTVL.